A single T cell receptor (beta chain) is shown here with its context. This CDR3 has 14 amino acids. The V end lost 4 bases, the J end lost 4 bases, and 13 bases lay between the germline ends. The germline gives CDR1 MNHEY, CDR2 SMNVEV (reference sequence). The data were taken from a study of OX40 agonist ivuxolimab in advanced cancers. Repertoires were generated with immunoSEQ multiplex PCR, while TCRdb's copy carries only in-frame clones and drops some. The sample contains some 75,000 clones, about 87% of which appear only once. J is TRBJ1-2 and V is TRBV27; D is unclear. The sequence was collected from an adult with an advanced solid tumor such as melanoma, head and neck, liver or kidney cancer. The sample in question was CD4+ or CD8+ T cells sorted from blood, obtained in a trial of the OX40 agonist ivuxolimab. This CDR3 is CASSSPNNGYGYTF. For the CDR3, the DNA is TGTGCCAGCAGTTCCCCAAATAACGGCTATGGCTACACCTTC.